This T cell receptor beta chain is from a study of identical twins. TCRdb re-analysed the 5' RACE reads in MiXCR, keeping a single row per CDR3 protein. The data hold roughly 750,000 distinct CDR3 sequences, with about 20% observed a single time. From germline, CDR1 is LNHNV and CDR2 YYDKDF (reference sequence). Trimming cost V 0 bases and J 4 bases, with 8 bases left between them. This CDR3 region has 14 residues. This clonotype has ten or more counts. Its antigen is unknown. Whole-study findings and limits: Without tracking the same donors, conclusions rested on cross-sectional statistical analysis.

The sample was also reused in another study, on T cells expressing NK-cell markers.

This clonotype was sampled from a woman aged 18-29 years in good health. The sequenced material came from PBMCs. The chain employs TRBV15 and TRBJ2-3, with TRBD2 as a possible D gene (6 bases). CDR3 sequence (DNA): TGTGCCACCAGCAGAGATCCGGGGGCAGATACGCAGTATTTT. Its protein is CATSRDPGADTQYF.